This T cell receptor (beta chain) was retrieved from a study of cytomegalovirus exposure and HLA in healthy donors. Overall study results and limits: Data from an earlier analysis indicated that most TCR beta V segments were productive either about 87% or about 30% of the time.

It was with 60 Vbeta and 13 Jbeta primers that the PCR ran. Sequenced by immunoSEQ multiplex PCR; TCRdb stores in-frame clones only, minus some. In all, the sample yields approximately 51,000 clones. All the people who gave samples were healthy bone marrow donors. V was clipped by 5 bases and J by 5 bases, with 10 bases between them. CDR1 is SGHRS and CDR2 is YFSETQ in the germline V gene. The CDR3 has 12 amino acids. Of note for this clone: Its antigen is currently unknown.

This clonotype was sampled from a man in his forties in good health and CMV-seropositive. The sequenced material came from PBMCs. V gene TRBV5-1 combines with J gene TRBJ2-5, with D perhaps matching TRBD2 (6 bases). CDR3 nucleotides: TGCGCCAGCAGGGAGGGAGAGGAGACCCAGTACTTC. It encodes CASREGEETQYF.